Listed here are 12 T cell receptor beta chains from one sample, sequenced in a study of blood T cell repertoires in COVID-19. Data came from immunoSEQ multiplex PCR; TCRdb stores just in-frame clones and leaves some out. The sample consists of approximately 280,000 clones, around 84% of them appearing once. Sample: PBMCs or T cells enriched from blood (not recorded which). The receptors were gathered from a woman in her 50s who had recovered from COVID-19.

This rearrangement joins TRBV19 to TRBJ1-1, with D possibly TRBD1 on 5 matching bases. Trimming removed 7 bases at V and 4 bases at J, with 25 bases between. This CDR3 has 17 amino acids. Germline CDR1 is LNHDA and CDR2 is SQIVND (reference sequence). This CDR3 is CASMVRPGRISSTEAFF. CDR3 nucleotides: TGTGCCAGTATGGTCCGGCCAGGGAGGATTTCTAGCACTGAAGCTTTCTTT.

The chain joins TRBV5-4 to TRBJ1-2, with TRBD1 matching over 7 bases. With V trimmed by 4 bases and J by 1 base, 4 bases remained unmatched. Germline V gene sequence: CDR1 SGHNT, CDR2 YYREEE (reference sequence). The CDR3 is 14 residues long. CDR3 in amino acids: CASSPGQSNYGYTF. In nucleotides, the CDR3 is TGTGCCAGCAGCCCGGGACAGAGTAACTATGGCTACACCTTC.

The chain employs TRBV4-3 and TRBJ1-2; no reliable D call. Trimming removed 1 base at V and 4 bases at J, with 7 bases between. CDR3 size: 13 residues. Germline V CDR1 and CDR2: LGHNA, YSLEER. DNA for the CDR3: TGCGCCAGCAGCCAAGCGGGGAGCTATGGCTACACCTTC. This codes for CASSQAGSYGYTF.

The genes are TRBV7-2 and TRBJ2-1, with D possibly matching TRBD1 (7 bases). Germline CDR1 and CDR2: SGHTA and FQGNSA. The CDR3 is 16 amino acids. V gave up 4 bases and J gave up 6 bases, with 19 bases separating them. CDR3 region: CASSSRGRDNSNEQFF. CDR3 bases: TGTGCCAGCAGCTCAAGGGGGCGGGACAACTCCAATGAGCAGTTCTTC.

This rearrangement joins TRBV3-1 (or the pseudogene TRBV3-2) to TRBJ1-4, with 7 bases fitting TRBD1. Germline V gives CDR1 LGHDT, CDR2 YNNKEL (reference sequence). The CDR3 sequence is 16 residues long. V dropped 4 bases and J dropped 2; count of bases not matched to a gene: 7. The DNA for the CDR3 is TGTGCCAGCAGCCCTCCGGGGACAGTCACTAATGAAAAACTGTTTTTT. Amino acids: CASSPPGTVTNEKLFF.

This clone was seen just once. The CDR3 protein is CASSTGQGGSEKLFF. CDR3 bases: TGTGCCAGCAGCACAGGACAGGGGGGGAGTGAAAAACTGTTTTTT. V usage is TRBV11-2 and J usage is TRBJ1-4; 10 bases line up with TRBD1. Germline CDR1 is SGHAT and CDR2 is FQNNGV. The CDR3 has 15 residues. V lost 5 bases, J lost 7 bases, and 7 bases stayed unmatched.

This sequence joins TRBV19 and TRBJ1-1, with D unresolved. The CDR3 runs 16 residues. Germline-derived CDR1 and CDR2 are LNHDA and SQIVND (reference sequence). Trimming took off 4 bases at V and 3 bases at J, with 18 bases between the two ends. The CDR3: CASSTPSSPRDTEAFF. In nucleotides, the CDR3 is TGTGCCAGTAGTACCCCGTCGAGCCCCCGCGACACTGAAGCTTTCTTT. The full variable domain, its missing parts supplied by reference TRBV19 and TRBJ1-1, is DGGITQSPKYLFRKEGQNVTLSCEQNLNHDAMYWYRQDPGQGLRLIYYSQIVNDFQKGDIAEGYSVSREKKESFPLTVTSAQKNPTAFYLCASSTPSSPRDTEAFFGQGTRLTVV.

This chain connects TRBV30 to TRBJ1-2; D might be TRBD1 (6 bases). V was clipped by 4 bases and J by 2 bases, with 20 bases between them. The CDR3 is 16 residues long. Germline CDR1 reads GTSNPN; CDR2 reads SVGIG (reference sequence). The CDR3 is CAWNPGPGEENYGYTF. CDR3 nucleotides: TGTGCCTGGAATCCAGGGCCAGGGGAAGAAAACTATGGCTACACCTTC. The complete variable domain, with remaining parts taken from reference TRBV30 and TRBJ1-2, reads SQTIHQWPATLVQPVGSPLSLECTVEGTSNPNLYWYRQAAGRGLQLLFYSVGIGQISSEVPQNLSASRPQDRQFILSSKKLLLSDSGFYLCAWNPGPGEENYGYTFGSGTRLTVV.

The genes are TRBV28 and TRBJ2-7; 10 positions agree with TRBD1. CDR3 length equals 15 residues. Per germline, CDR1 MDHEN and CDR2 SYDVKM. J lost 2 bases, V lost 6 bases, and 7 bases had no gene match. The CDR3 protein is CASSSGQGLPYEQYF. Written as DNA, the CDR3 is TGTGCCAGCAGCTCGGGACAGGGGCTCCCCTACGAGCAGTACTTC.

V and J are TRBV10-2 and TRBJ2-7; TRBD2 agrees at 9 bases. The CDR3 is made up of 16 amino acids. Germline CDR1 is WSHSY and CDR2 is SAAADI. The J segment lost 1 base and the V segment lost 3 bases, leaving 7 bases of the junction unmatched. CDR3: CASSDLGLANSYEQYF. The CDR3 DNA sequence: TGCGCCAGCAGTGACTTAGGACTAGCGAATTCCTACGAGCAGTACTTC.

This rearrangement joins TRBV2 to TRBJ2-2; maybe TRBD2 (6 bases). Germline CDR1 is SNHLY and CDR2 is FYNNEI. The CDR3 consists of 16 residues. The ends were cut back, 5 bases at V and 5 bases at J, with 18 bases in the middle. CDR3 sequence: CASSLSSRDLTGELFF. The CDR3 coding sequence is TGTGCCAGCAGTCTTTCTTCCCGGGACTTAACCGGGGAGCTGTTTTTT.

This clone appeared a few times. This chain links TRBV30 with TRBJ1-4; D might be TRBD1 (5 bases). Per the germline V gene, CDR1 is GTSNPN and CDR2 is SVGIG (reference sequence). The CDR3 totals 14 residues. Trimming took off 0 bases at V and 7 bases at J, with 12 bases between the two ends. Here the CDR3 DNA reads TGTGCCTGGAGTGTATTTGGGGGGAGTGAAAAACTGTTTTTT. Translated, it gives CAWSVFGGSEKLFF. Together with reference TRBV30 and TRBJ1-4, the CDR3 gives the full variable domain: SQTIHQWPATLVQPVGSPLSLECTVEGTSNPNLYWYRQAAGRGLQLLFYSVGIGQISSEVPQNLSASRPQDRQFILSSKKLLLSDSGFYLCAWSVFGGSEKLFFGSGTQLSVL.